This T cell receptor beta chain was sequenced during a study of PD-1 blockade in classical Hodgkin lymphoma. This CDR3 has 16 amino acids. After removal of 4 bases from V and 2 bases from J, the junction contained 6 bases not matched to a gene. Study-wide points: Why repertoires differed is undefined; disease activity or prior therapy possibly contributed. Some patients started nivolumab under 1 year after ASCT, and they were excluded. Reported findings placed baseline TCR diversity lower in newly diagnosed patients (compared with healthy donors).

TCRdb's table, derived via immunoSEQ multiplex PCR, lists solely in-frame clones and lacks some. Seen here are about 100,000 clones, 65% to 85% observed once, and the top ten hold about 12%. Every patient was affected by relapse after autologous stem cell transplantation, while exposure to brentuximab vedotin was not uniform. A remark on this clone: The antigen remains undetermined.

This clonotype was obtained from a human donor with classical Hodgkin lymphoma. The input for sequencing was peripheral blood mononuclear cells (PBMCs), taken at baseline. The V and J genes are TRBV5-3 and TRBJ2-1; 10 bases map to TRBD2. TRBV5-3 is placed among ORFs of uncertain function. This CDR3 is CARSDRAGGAYNEQFF. The CDR3 DNA reads as TGTGCCAGAAGCGATAGAGCGGGAGGGGCCTACAATGAGCAGTTCTTC.